This TCR beta chain derives from a study of blood T cell repertoires in COVID-19. Study summary: Researchers got acute and convalescent COVID-19 samples from the United States, Italy and Spain. The analysed material was cDNA or gDNA that came from T cells, B-cell-depleted T cells, or PBMCs.

V lost 4 bases and J 5 bases, leaving 12 bases between the germline ends. The CDR3 runs 13 residues. CDR1 is SGHDT and CDR2 is YYEEEE in the germline V gene. Source study methods: Reference gene primer amplification in the assay estimated nucleated cell counts. Method: immunoSEQ multiplex PCR; TCRdb's copy keeps in-frame clones and lacks some. For V, J and clone size, that table is used; D and trimming come from the DNA. The table records around 30,000 clones, 80% to 90% of them present only once. Source material: peripheral blood. The V gene is TRBV5-6, the J gene TRBJ1-1; no clear D. The source of this sequence is a human donor in a cohort sampled during active COVID-19. The donor label of this sample is uncertain. CDR3 loop: CASSGSGETEAFF. The CDR3, as DNA: TGTGCCAGCAGCGGGTCCGGGGAAACTGAAGCTTTCTTT.